Shown below are 25 T cell receptor beta chains from a single sample sequenced in a study of shared clonotypes between healthy human individuals. The method was immunoSEQ multiplex PCR; TCRdb's version includes in-frame clones alone and lacks a portion of them. The sample has about 180,000 clones, around 93% seen once. Specimen: naive CD4+ T cells sorted from blood. The subset: CD45RA+ positively selected. These TCRs come from a young woman in good health.

This clone was seen only once. V gene TRBV5-1 combines with J gene TRBJ2-7; D may match TRBD1 or TRBD2 (6 bases each). V was cut by 5 bases and J by 6 bases, with 12 bases left in between. The CDR3 sequence is 12 residues long. Germline CDR1 is SGHRS and CDR2 is YFSETQ. The CDR3 DNA reads TGCGCCAGCAGTAACGAGGGGGGCGAGCAGTACTTC. This translates into CASSNEGGEQYF.

V is TRBV2 and J is TRBJ2-7; 10 bases line up with TRBD2. CDR3 size: 16 residues. Trimming removed 7 bases from V and 0 bases from J; junction bases left unmatched: 9. CDR1 is SNHLY and CDR2 is FYNNEI in the germline V gene. Written as DNA, the CDR3 is TGTGCCAGCACCTCGGGACTAGCGTTTAGCTCCTACGAGCAGTACTTC. As protein: CASTSGLAFSSYEQYF.

V usage is TRBV19 and J usage is TRBJ2-6, with D perhaps TRBD1 (6 bases). The V and J ends lost 6 bases and 2 bases respectively, with 11 bases between them. CDR1 and CDR2 from the germline V gene are LNHDA and SQIVND (reference sequence). There are 15 residues in the CDR3. The CDR3 region is CASSPPGAGANVLTF. The CDR3 nucleotides are TGTGCCAGTAGCCCCCCAGGGGCTGGGGCCAACGTCCTGACTTTC.

The chain uses TRBV27 and TRBJ2-5; D possibly corresponds to TRBD1 (6 bases). The J call may be incorrect, as the DNA end agrees better with TRBJ2-7. Germline CDR1 reads MNHEY; CDR2 reads SMNVEV (reference sequence). The CDR3 spans 15 residues. CDR3 amino acids: CASSLMRGKFSEQYF. The DNA of the CDR3 is TGTGCCAGCAGCCTGATGAGGGGGAAGTTCTCCGAGCAGTACTTC.

The chain is built from TRBV27 and TRBJ2-2; 10 nucleotides line up with TRBD1. Germline V gene data show CDR1 as MNHEY and CDR2 as SMNVEV (reference sequence). V trimming: 4 bases; J trimming: 6 bases; junction bases outside the gene matches: 8. This CDR3 comprises 16 residues. In DNA, the CDR3 is TGTGCCAGCAGTTCCCCCAGACAGGGGGCCCCCGGGGAGCTGTTTTTT. Translation gives CASSSPRQGAPGELFF.

V usage is TRBV6-1 and J usage is TRBJ1-2, with 9 bases identical to TRBD1. The germline V gene encodes CDR1 MNHNS and CDR2 SASEGT. Trimming at V came to 2 bases and at J to 1 base, leaving 11 bases not matched to a gene. The CDR3 length is 18 residues. CDR3 nucleotide sequence: TGTGCCAGCAGTGAACCGGGGACAGGGATTAGTATTAACTATGGCTACACCTTC. It yields the protein CASSEPGTGISINYGYTF.

The V and J genes are TRBV19 and TRBJ1-5; D call uncertain. The CDR3 totals 18 residues. CDR1 and CDR2 from the germline V gene are LNHDA and SQIVND (reference sequence). Trimming took 0 bases from V and 0 from J, leaving 15 bases between them. The CDR3 nucleotides are TGTGCCAGTAGTATAGATCCCCCAGGTGTTGGTAGCAATCAGCCCCAGCATTTT. This sequence encodes CASSIDPPGVGSNQPQHF.

The chain uses TRBV28 and TRBJ2-1; a weak D match, TRBD1 (7 bases). Germline CDR1 and CDR2: MDHEN and SYDVKM. The CDR3 length is 15 residues. V was shortened by 2 bases and J by 0 bases, with 8 bases between the two germline ends. This CDR3 reads CASSLQGGSYNEQFF. The CDR3 coding sequence is TGTGCCAGCAGTTTACAGGGGGGCTCCTACAATGAGCAGTTCTTC.

This chain connects TRBV5-1 to TRBJ1-3; TRBD1 is a possible D gene (5 bases). The CDR3 runs to 16 residues. Germline V lookup: CDR1 SGHRS, CDR2 YFSETQ. V gave up 7 bases and J gave up 0 bases, with 17 bases separating them. The DNA for the CDR3 is TGCGCCAGCCAACCGGGCGGGGACCTCTCTGGAAACACCATATATTTT. This encodes CASQPGGDLSGNTIYF.

DNA for the CDR3: TGTGCCACCAGCAGAGTGGACACTGAAGCTTTCTTT. It codes for CATSRVDTEAFF. This rearrangement joins TRBV15 to TRBJ1-1; no clear D. CDR1 is LNHNV, CDR2 YYDKDF, per germline (reference sequence). V was clipped by 1 base and J by 3 bases, with 3 bases between them. This CDR3 comprises 12 residues. Combining the CDR3 with reference TRBV15 and TRBJ1-1 gives the whole variable domain DAMVIQNPRYQVTQFGKPVTLSCSQTLNHNVMYWYQQKSSQAPKLLFHYYDKDFNNEADTPDNFQSRRPNTSFCFLDIRSPGLGDTAMYLCATSRVDTEAFFGQGTRLTVV.

The chain recombines TRBV7-9 with TRBJ2-7, with a tentative D call TRBD2 (7 bases). The CDR3 runs 17 residues. Germline CDR1 SEHNR, CDR2 FQNEAQ (reference sequence). Deletions cut 5 bases from V and 4 bases from J, with 24 bases between. CDR3 nucleotides: TGTGCCAGCAGCATACCCCGGGGGGCTGGCAGAAGGTACGAGCAGTACTTC. Protein product: CASSIPRGAGRRYEQYF.

In the case of this clone: Other DNA sequences in this specimen translate into the identical CDR3. The rearrangement uses TRBV29-1 and TRBJ2-1; possibly TRBD2 for D (6 bases). The CDR3 is 14 amino acids. V was cut by 6 bases and J by 0 bases, with 12 bases left in between. Germline V gene data show CDR1 as SQVTM and CDR2 as ANQGSEA. DNA of the CDR3: TGCAGCGTGGGGCGGGGCCACTCCTACAATGAGCAGTTCTTC. Protein: CSVGRGHSYNEQFF.

The V call is TRBV4-1, the J call TRBJ1-2, with 8 bases identical to TRBD1. Germline CDR1 MGHRA, CDR2 YSYEKL. With 3 bases clipped from V and 4 bases from J, the junction kept 7 bases outside the gene matches. The CDR3 is 15 amino acids. The CDR3 reads CASSQQTGEIYGYTF. For the CDR3, the DNA is TGCGCCAGCAGCCAGCAGACAGGGGAGATCTATGGCTACACCTTC.

The CDR3 loop reads CASSPATGATNEKLFF. The DNA for the CDR3 is TGTGCCAGCAGTCCTGCAACAGGTGCAACTAATGAAAAACTGTTTTTT. The chain combines TRBV28 with TRBJ1-4, with a weak D call TRBD1 (5 bases). The CDR3 spans 16 residues. The germline V and J ends were trimmed by 5 bases and 0 bases, with 13 bases remaining between them. Germline CDR1 and CDR2: MDHEN and SYDVKM.

The chain employs TRBV7-9 and TRBJ1-1; D is uncertain. The V and J ends lost 2 bases and 4 bases respectively, with 5 bases between them. This CDR3 has 12 amino acids. Germline values: CDR1 SEHNR, CDR2 FQNEAQ (reference sequence). CDR3 region: CASSLQATEAFF. The DNA of the CDR3 is TGTGCCAGCAGCTTACAGGCCACTGAAGCTTTCTTT.

V is TRBV6-5 and J is TRBJ1-5; the match to TRBD1 covers 7 bases. Germline V CDR1 and CDR2: MNHEY, SVGAGI. After removal of 4 bases from V and 2 bases from J, the junction contained 2 bases not matched to a gene. The CDR3 has 14 amino acids. The DNA of the CDR3 is TGTGCCAGCAGTTCTGACAGGGGCAATCAGCCCCAGCATTTT. Translation gives CASSSDRGNQPQHF.

The V call is TRBV28, the J call TRBJ1-2; tentatively, D is TRBD1 (5 bases). CDR1 is MDHEN and CDR2 is SYDVKM in the germline V gene. The V and J ends lost 4 bases and 4 bases respectively, with 13 bases between them. CDR3 length: 14 residues. The CDR3 is CASSWQGVVYGYTF. Written as DNA, the CDR3 is TGTGCCAGCAGTTGGCAGGGTGTCGTCTATGGCTACACCTTC.

The V call is TRBV6-1, the J call TRBJ1-5; TRBD1 is a possible D gene (6 bases). There are 15 residues in the CDR3. Germline V gene data show CDR1 as MNHNS and CDR2 as SASEGT. Trimming stripped 5 bases from V and 0 bases from J, with 11 bases between. For the CDR3, the DNA is TGTGCCAGCAGTCCGCGGACAGATAGCAATCAGCCCCAGCATTTT. It specifies CASSPRTDSNQPQHF.

The chain uses TRBV4-2 and TRBJ2-3; possibly TRBD2 for D (6 bases). The CDR3 has 18 residues. Trimming stripped 0 bases from V and 0 bases from J, with 16 bases between. The germline CDR1 and CDR2 sequences are LGHNA and YNFKEQ. This chain's CDR3 is CASSQEEGRPPSTDTQYF. The CDR3 region has the DNA TGTGCCAGCAGCCAAGAGGAGGGGAGACCACCTAGCACAGATACGCAGTATTTT.

This clone was seen a single time. The chain combines TRBV5-1 with TRBJ1-5; maybe TRBD1 (6 bases). Looked up from germline, CDR1 is SGHRS and CDR2 is YFSETQ. V was trimmed by 4 bases and J by 0 bases, leaving 11 bases between them. The CDR3 spans 15 residues. CDR3 nucleotide sequence: TGCGCCAGCAGCGCCGAGGGGGGTAGCAATCAGCCCCAGCATTTT. This sequence encodes CASSAEGGSNQPQHF.

J is TRBJ2-7 and V is TRBV4-1; 7 bases agree with TRBD1. The J segment lost 0 bases and the V segment lost 1 base, leaving 18 bases of the junction unmatched. This CDR3 has 20 residues. The V gene's germline CDR1 is MGHRA and CDR2 YSYEKL. Here the CDR3 reads CASSQVSPFTGAGSSYEQYF. The DNA of the CDR3 is TGCGCCAGCAGCCAAGTATCCCCATTTACAGGGGCTGGCTCCTCCTACGAGCAGTACTTC.

The J gene is TRBJ1-2, the V gene TRBV19; 12 nucleotides agree with TRBD1. Germline loops: CDR1 LNHDA, CDR2 SQIVND (reference sequence). The J segment lost 4 bases and the V segment lost 3 bases, leaving 12 bases of the junction unmatched. The CDR3 consists of 18 residues. The CDR3 loop reads CASSMGPWDRGRLYGYTF. The DNA of the CDR3 is TGTGCCAGTAGTATGGGACCGTGGGACAGGGGGCGACTCTATGGCTACACCTTC.

The chain has TRBV19 and TRBJ2-1; 12 nucleotides align to TRBD2. Germline values: CDR1 LNHDA, CDR2 SQIVND (reference sequence). This CDR3 spans 16 amino acids. The V and J ends lost 4 bases and 3 bases, in that order; junction bases with no gene match: 4. The CDR3 region has the DNA TGTGCCAGTAGTAAGGGACTAGCGGGCTTCTACAATGAGCAGTTCTTC. As protein: CASSKGLAGFYNEQFF.

This chain connects TRBV28 to TRBJ2-3, with 10 bases aligning to TRBD2. Germline lookup yields CDR1 MDHEN and CDR2 SYDVKM. This CDR3 comprises 15 residues. Trimming took 6 bases from V and 4 from J; bases not matched to a gene: 7. The CDR3 here is CASRASSGRADTQYF. As DNA, the CDR3 is TGTGCCAGCAGGGCCTCTAGCGGGAGAGCAGATACGCAGTATTTT.

This chain connects TRBV2 to TRBJ2-3; 10 bases agree with TRBD2. The CDR3 sequence is 16 residues long. Per germline, CDR1 SNHLY and CDR2 FYNNEI. The J segment lost 0 bases and the V segment lost 7 bases, leaving 7 bases of the junction unmatched. The chain's CDR3 is CASTHPTSGSTDTQYF. CDR3 bases: TGTGCCAGCACCCATCCGACTAGCGGGAGCACAGATACGCAGTATTTT.